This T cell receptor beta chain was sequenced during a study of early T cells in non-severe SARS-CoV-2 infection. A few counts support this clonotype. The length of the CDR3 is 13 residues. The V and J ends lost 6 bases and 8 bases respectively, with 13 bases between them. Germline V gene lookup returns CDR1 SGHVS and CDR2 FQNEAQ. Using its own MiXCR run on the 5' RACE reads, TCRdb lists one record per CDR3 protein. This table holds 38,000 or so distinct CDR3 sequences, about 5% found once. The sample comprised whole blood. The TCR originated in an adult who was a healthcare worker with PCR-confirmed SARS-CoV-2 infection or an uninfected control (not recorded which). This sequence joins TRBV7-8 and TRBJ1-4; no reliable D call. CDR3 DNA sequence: TGTGCCAGCAGTTACTTGACGGGGGAAAAACTGTTTTTT. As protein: CASSYLTGEKLFF.